One sample yielded the 19 T cell receptor beta chains listed below, sequenced in a study of T cell clonality in common variable immunodeficiency. Broader study findings: Reportedly, TCR beta sequences from common variable immunodeficiency showed fewer deletions and N-nucleotide insertions.

These TCRs are of unknown antigen specificity. Clones were read by immunoSEQ multiplex PCR, and TCRdb kept only the in-frame ones, dropping some. Recorded here are 5,700 or so clones, with no singletons, and the ten leading clones hold around 14%. Sequenced material: peripheral blood mononuclear cells. The source is a human donor with common variable immunodeficiency.

In regard to this clone: The read terminates 3 residues before the CDR3 end, so the remaining end is supplied by the germline J gene. This chain connects TRBV7-9 to TRBJ2-1, with 7 nucleotides matching TRBD2. Trimming removed 5 bases from V and 2 bases from J; junction bases left unmatched: 3. Germline V gives CDR1 SEHNR, CDR2 FQNEAQ (reference sequence). This CDR3 is built from 14 residues. The covered CDR3 bases are TGTGCCAGCAGCCCCCGGGGGGCCTACAATGAG. This codes for CASSPRGAYNE. The whole CDR3 reads CASSPRGAYNEQFF.

The CDR3 here is CASSRDSRGGELFF. The part of the CDR3 DNA that was read is TGTGCCAGCAGCCGGGACTCCCGAGGCGGGGAG. The J gene is TRBJ2-2, the V gene TRBV6-4; TRBD2 might be the D (6 bases). The missing CDR3 end, 3 residues past where the read stops, is filled in from the germline J gene. The CDR3 loop spans 14 amino acids. The germline V gene has CDR1 MRHNA and CDR2 SNTAGT. V was clipped by 6 bases and J by 7 bases, with 15 bases between them.

This clone was counted many times. The read finishes 3 residues shy of the CDR3 end, and the germline J gene is used to complete it. The chain has TRBV20-1 and TRBJ2-2; D possibly corresponds to TRBD2 (6 bases). This CDR3 region has 15 residues. Germline CDR1 and CDR2: DFQATT and SNEGSKA (reference sequence). V lost 1 base, J lost 3 bases, and 12 bases lay in between. CDR3 protein: CSARVWERDTGELFF. The CDR3 DNA, read in part, is TGCAGTGCTAGAGTGTGGGAGCGGGACACCGGGGAG.

By share of the sample, this clone is medium-sized (0.01 to 0.1%). The missing CDR3 end, 3 residues past where the read stops, is filled in from the germline J gene. This chain joins TRBV25-1 and TRBJ2-1, with 9 bases aligning to TRBD1. Germline-derived CDR1 and CDR2 are MGHDK and SYGVNS. This CDR3 is built from 15 residues. Trimming took 5 bases from V and 6 from J; bases not matched to a gene: 8. The part of the CDR3 DNA that was read is TGTGCCAGCAGTCCTGGGGACAGGGTAAGCAATGAG. Protein sequence: CASSPGDRVSNE. From start to end, the CDR3 is CASSPGDRVSNEQFF.

A word on this clone: Sequencing ends 3 residues short of the CDR3 end; the germline J gene provides the rest. The rearrangement joins TRBV19 to TRBJ1-5; the match to TRBD1 covers 9 bases. Looked up from germline, CDR1 is LNHDA and CDR2 is SQIVND (reference sequence). The trim removed 4 bases at V and 7 bases at J, leaving 8 bases unmatched. The CDR3 length is 15 residues. CDR3 sequence: CASSSPGQGGQPQHF. The CDR3 bases that were read are TGTGCCAGTAGTAGCCCGGGACAGGGCGGCCAGCCC. Together with reference TRBV19 and TRBJ1-5, the CDR3 gives the full variable domain: DGGITQSPKYLFRKEGQNVTLSCEQNLNHDAMYWYRQDPGQGLRLIYYSQIVNDFQKGDIAEGYSVSREKKESFPLTVTSAQKNPTAFYLCASSSPGQGGQPQHFGDGTRLSIL.

The sample holds many counts of this clone. The CDR3 extends 3 residues past the end of the read, so its final part is completed from the germline J gene. The chain employs TRBV10-3 and TRBJ2-3, with 8 positions matching TRBD1. CDR1 is ENHRY and CDR2 is SYGVKD in the germline V gene. The CDR3 loop spans 14 amino acids. V shed 8 bases and J 1 base; nucleotides not matched to a gene: 5. CDR3 loop: CAIARGQGTDTQYF. Incomplete CDR3 DNA: TGTGCCATCGCCAGGGGGCAAGGCACAGATACG.

Remarks on this clone: The CDR3 end falls 3 residues outside the read, so it is completed with the germline J gene. The chain uses TRBV18 and TRBJ1-1; 7 nucleotides match TRBD1. Germline-derived CDR1 and CDR2 are KGHSH and LQKENI. J was trimmed by 0 bases and V by 5 bases; bases with no gene match: 6. The CDR3 is 15 amino acids. Partial CDR3 DNA: TGTGCCAGCTCAACACAGGGGCACTTGAACACTGAA. Its protein is CASSTQGHLNTE. The full CDR3 sequence reads CASSTQGHLNTEAFF.

This clone was observed many times. The observed sequence ends 3 residues before the CDR3 terminus, with the missing tail filled in from the germline J gene. This chain links TRBV9 with TRBJ2-7; D remains unclear. The V gene lost 7 bases and the J gene lost 5 bases, with 16 bases spanning the gap. The CDR3 is made up of 13 amino acids. Germline CDR1 reads SGDLS; CDR2 reads YYNGEE. This CDR3 is CASGPSSPDEQYF. CDR3 DNA, as far as it was read: TGTGCCAGCGGGCCCTCGAGTCCCGACGAG.

This clone was observed a handful of times. The DNA ends 3 residues before the CDR3 does, and the rest of the CDR3 is filled in from the germline J gene. This sequence joins TRBV6-2 or TRBV6-3 and TRBJ2-7, with D perhaps TRBD2 (6 bases). The CDR3 consists of 15 residues. The V and J ends lost 8 bases and 6 bases respectively, with 23 bases between them. CDR1 and CDR2 (germline): MNHEY, SVGEGT. The chain's CDR3 is CASGTFGGELGEQYF. CDR3 DNA (partial): TGTGCCAGCGGCACCTTCGGAGGGGAGCTCGGCGAG.

This clone was seen a handful of times. Coverage ceases 3 residues before the CDR3 finishes, and the germline J gene fills in the end. J is TRBJ2-1 and V is TRBV20-1; 9 nucleotides agree with TRBD2. V shed 0 bases, J shed 3 bases, and the junction held 9 bases outside the gene matches. This CDR3 is 17 amino acids long. From germline, CDR1 is DFQATT and CDR2 SNEGSKA (reference sequence). The sequenced CDR3 bases are TGCAGTGCTAGAGATATGCTAGCGGGAAACCTCTACAATGAG. It specifies CSARDMLAGNLYNE. The full CDR3 protein is CSARDMLAGNLYNEQFF.

Regarding this clone: The observed sequence ends 3 residues before the CDR3 terminus, with the missing tail filled in from the germline J gene. The chain uses TRBV6-1 and TRBJ2-7; TRBD1 matches at 8 bases. Germline lookup yields CDR1 MNHNS and CDR2 SASEGT. V gave up 0 bases and J gave up 6 bases; unmatched junction bases: 16. This CDR3 is built from 18 residues. Incomplete CDR3 DNA: TGTGCCAGCAGTGAAGCGCTTTGGCAGGGGGCGCTTCCCGTCGAG. Its protein product is CASSEALWQGALPVE. The entire CDR3 protein is CASSEALWQGALPVEQYF.

This clone was observed many times. The read ends 3 residues shy of where the CDR3 ends; the end is completed using the germline J gene. The chain employs TRBV6-4 and TRBJ2-2; tentative D call: TRBD1 (5 bases). Trimming cost V 5 bases and J 5 bases, with 12 bases left between them. Germline CDR1 MRHNA, CDR2 SNTAGT. This CDR3 contains 14 residues. CDR3 DNA, as far as it was read: TGTGCCAGCAGTCGCGACCAGGGTACCGGGGAG. Translating gives CASSRDQGTGE. The whole CDR3 sequence reads CASSRDQGTGELFF.

Comment on this clone: The read gets to within 3 residues of the CDR3 end, and the germline J gene fills in the rest. The rearrangement uses TRBV5-1 and TRBJ1-1; a weak D match, TRBD1 (6 bases). Trimming took off 0 bases at V and 1 base at J, with 10 bases between the two ends. The CDR3 sequence is 15 residues long. Looked up from germline, CDR1 is SGHRS and CDR2 is YFSETQ. CDR3 sequence reads: CASSLDWGRNTEAFF. Partial CDR3 DNA: TGCGCCAGCAGCTTGGATTGGGGGCGGAACACTGAA.

Note on this clone: With the read ending 3 residues before the CDR3 end, the germline J gene is used to fill in that end. The chain couples TRBV2 to TRBJ2-7; tentatively, D is TRBD2 (5 bases). The V and J ends lost 3 bases and 2 bases respectively, with 8 bases between them. CDR3 length: 13 residues. Germline V gene lookup returns CDR1 SNHLY and CDR2 FYNNEI. The sequenced part of the CDR3 DNA is TGTGCCAGCAGTGACGGGGTTACCTACGAG. Its protein product is CASSDGVTYE. The CDR3 in full is CASSDGVTYEQYF. The whole variable domain, filled in from reference TRBV2 and TRBJ2-7, reads EPEVTQTPSHQVTQMGQEVILRCVPISNHLYFYWYRQILGQKVEFLVSFYNNEISEKSEIFDDQFSVERPDGSNFTLKIRSTKLEDSAMYFCASSDGVTYEQYFGPGTRLTVT.

Many counts were recorded for this clone. Read data end 3 residues before the CDR3 end; the end is taken from the germline J gene. The V call is TRBV7-2, the J call TRBJ1-2; maybe TRBD1 (6 bases). The CDR3 sequence is 15 residues long. Trimming removed 3 bases from V and 5 bases from J, with 16 bases in between. Germline loops: CDR1 SGHTA, CDR2 FQGNSA. This CDR3 reads CASSLRSGGLYGYTF. The sequenced part of the CDR3 DNA is TGTGCCAGCAGCTTGAGATCGGGGGGCTTGTATGGC.

This clone was counted at least ten times. The CDR3 goes on 3 residues after the read ends, and that part is filled in from the germline J gene. The chain uses TRBV7-2 and TRBJ2-5; D remains ambiguous. Trimming left V 3 bases short and J 2 bases short, with 4 bases between. Germline CDR1 is SGHTA and CDR2 is FQGNSA. This CDR3 region has 12 residues. This CDR3 is CASSFGQETQYF. The DNA read from the CDR3 is TGTGCCAGCAGCTTCGGGCAAGAGACC.

By sample share, this clone is medium-sized (0.01 to 0.1%). With the read ending 3 residues before the CDR3 end, the germline J gene is used to fill in that end. This chain uses TRBV5-1 with TRBJ1-2; a possible D gene is TRBD1 (5 bases). Trimming cost V 1 base and J 2 bases, with 21 bases left between them. Germline-derived CDR1 and CDR2 are SGHRS and YFSETQ. CDR3 length: 18 residues. The CDR3 is CASSLSREDLVLNYGYTF. CDR3 DNA, as far as it was read: TGCGCCAGCAGCTTGAGCAGGGAGGATTTGGTATTAAACTATGGC.

Remarks on this clone: Read sequence stops 3 residues before the CDR3 end, and the germline J gene provides the missing end. V is TRBV19 and J is TRBJ1-5; possible D gene TRBD1, 6 bases. The V gene lost 7 bases and the J gene lost 0 bases, with 19 bases spanning the gap. This CDR3 contains 17 residues. Germline CDR1 is LNHDA and CDR2 is SQIVND (reference sequence). The sequenced part of the CDR3 DNA is TGTGCCAGTAAAACTGGACAGACCGATTATAGCAATCAGCCC. The encoded protein is CASKTGQTDYSNQP. The CDR3 reads in full as CASKTGQTDYSNQPQHF.

By sample share, this clone is medium-sized (0.01 to 0.1%). The CDR3 sequence is CSARSPRQASSYNSPLHF. The part of the CDR3 DNA that was read is TGCAGTGCTAGGTCCCCGAGGCAGGCGAGCTCCTATAATTCACCC. The chain employs TRBV20-1 and TRBJ1-6; D remains ambiguous. The sequence runs out 3 residues before the end of the CDR3; the remainder is reconstructed from the germline J gene. Germline V gene sequence: CDR1 DFQATT, CDR2 SNEGSKA (reference sequence). Trimming took off 3 bases at V and 0 bases at J, with 18 bases between the two ends. This CDR3 contains 18 residues.